The rows below give T cell receptor beta chains drawn from one sample of a study of pediatric ulcerative colitis. Data came from immunoSEQ multiplex PCR; TCRdb stores just in-frame clones and leaves some out. This sample yields about 32,000 clones, of which roughly 86% are seen a single time; approximately 4.3% belongs to the top ten. Material: blood. These TCRs come from a boy aged 5-17 years with severe ulcerative colitis. Both conserved end residues are part of each CDR3.

V	J	CDR3
TRBV7-8	TRBJ1-1	CASSLRGGMNTEAFF
TRBV7-9	TRBJ2-2	CASSFVGAGELFF
TRBV7-2	TRBJ2-5	CASSLSGGPQETQYF
TRBV4-1	TRBJ2-5	CASSQVFIAGGQETQYF
TRBV5-5	TRBJ2-1	CASSFVGEQFF
TRBV6-1	TRBJ1-1	CASDERSRNTEAFF
TRBV19	TRBJ1-2	CASSIWAASNYGYTF
TRBV2	TRBJ2-7	CASSLELTTSSSYEQYF
TRBV5-6	TRBJ1-1	CASSLEGAGWGTEAFF
TRBV15	TRBJ2-2	CATSRERQNTGELFF
TRBV6-6	TRBJ1-1	CASSRTGVTEAFF
TRBV5-1	TRBJ2-7	CASSSSYEQYF
TRBV10-3	TRBJ1-2	CATLFGAGYTF
TRBV7-3	TRBJ2-6	CASSKGGISNVLTF
TRBV5-5	TRBJ2-5	CASSLAGSSGGWETQYF
TRBV4-1	TRBJ2-2	CASSQDPGGTGELFF
TRBV5-4	TRBJ1-1	CASRGTGMNTEAFF
TRBV30	TRBJ1-1	CAWTQTRVSSTEAFF
TRBV4-1	TRBJ2-5	CASSQLAGGRETQYF
TRBV10-3	TRBJ2-1	CAISEWWRGSYNEQFF
TRBV5-6	TRBJ2-7	CASSRGPRDGYEQYF
TRBV5-1	TRBJ2-5	CASRTTGTIARETQYF
TRBV4-3	TRBJ1-1	CASSQVTYAEAFF
TRBV10-3	TRBJ2-5	CAISDRTLRSGGYQETQYF
TRBV9	TRBJ2-5	CASSGRDRPETQYF
TRBV7-8	TRBJ1-2	CASSPDSNYGYTF
TRBV18	TRBJ1-2	CASSPGTSPYGYTF
TRBV5-8	TRBJ1-6	CASSLVGRIFNSPLHF
TRBV5-4	TRBJ1-2	CASSLGGGDYGYTF
TRBV19	TRBJ1-2	CASSILANYGYTF
TRBV19	TRBJ1-1	CASRTSAGGTAFF
TRBV5-1	TRBJ2-1	CASSLEVGAPNEQFF
TRBV19	TRBJ1-1	CASSITLNTEAFF
TRBV7-9	TRBJ1-2	CASSPEGAGGYTF
TRBV4-1	TRBJ2-2	CASSQVAGGLGGELFF
TRBV7-9	TRBJ1-1	CASSQRGHPNTEAFF
TRBV7-9	TRBJ1-1	CASAPMELNTEAFF
TRBV5-5	TRBJ2-2	CASSSYPGELFF